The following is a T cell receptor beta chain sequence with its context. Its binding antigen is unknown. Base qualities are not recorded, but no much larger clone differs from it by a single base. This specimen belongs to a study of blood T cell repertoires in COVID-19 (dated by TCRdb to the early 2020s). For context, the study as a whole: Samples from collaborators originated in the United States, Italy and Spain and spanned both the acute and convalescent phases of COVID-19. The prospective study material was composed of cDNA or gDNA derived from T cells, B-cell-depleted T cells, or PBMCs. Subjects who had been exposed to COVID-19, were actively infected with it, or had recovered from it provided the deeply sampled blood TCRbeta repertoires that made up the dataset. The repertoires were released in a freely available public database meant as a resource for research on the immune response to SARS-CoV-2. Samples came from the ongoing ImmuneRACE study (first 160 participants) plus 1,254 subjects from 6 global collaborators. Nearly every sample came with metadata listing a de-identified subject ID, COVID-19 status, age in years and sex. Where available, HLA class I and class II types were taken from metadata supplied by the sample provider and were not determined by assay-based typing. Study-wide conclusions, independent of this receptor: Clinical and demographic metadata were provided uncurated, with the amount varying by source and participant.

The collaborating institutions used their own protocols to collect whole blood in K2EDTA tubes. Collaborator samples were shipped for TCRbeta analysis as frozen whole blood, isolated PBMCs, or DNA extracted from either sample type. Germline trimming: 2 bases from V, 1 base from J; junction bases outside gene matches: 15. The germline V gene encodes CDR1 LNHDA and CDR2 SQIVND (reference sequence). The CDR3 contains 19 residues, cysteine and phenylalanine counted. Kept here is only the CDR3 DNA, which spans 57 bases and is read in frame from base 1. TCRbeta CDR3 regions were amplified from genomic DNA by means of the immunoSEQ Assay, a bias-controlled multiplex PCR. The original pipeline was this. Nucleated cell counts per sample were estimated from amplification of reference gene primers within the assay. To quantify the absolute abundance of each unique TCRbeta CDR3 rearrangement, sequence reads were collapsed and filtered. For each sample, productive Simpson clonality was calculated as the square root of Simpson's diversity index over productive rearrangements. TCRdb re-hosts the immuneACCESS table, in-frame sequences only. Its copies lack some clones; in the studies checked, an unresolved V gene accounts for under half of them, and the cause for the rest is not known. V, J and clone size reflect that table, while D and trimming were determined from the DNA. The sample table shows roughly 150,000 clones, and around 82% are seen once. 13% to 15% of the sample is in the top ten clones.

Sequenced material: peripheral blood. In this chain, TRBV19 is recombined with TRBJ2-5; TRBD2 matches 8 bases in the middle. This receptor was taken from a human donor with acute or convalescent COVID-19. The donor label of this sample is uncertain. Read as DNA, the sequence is TGTGCCAGTAGTATATATGGACCCTATGTCGGGGGGGGCCAAGAGACCCAGTACTTC. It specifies CASSIYGPYVGGGQETQYF.